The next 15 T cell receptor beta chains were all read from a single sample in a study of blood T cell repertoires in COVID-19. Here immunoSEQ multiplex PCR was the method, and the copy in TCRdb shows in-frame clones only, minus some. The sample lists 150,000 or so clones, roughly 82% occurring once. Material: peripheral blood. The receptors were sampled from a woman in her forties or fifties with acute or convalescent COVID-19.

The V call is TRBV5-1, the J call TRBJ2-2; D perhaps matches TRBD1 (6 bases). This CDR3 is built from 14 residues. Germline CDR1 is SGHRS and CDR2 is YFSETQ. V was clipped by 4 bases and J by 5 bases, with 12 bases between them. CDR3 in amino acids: CASSQTGVTGELFF. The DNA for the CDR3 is TGCGCCAGCAGCCAGACAGGAGTTACCGGGGAGCTGTTTTTT.

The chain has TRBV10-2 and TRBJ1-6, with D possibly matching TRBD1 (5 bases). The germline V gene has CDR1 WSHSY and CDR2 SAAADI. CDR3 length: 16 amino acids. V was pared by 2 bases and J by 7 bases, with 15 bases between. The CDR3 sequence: CASSERETVRNSPLHF. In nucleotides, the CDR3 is TGCGCCAGCAGTGAGAGAGAGACAGTGAGGAATTCACCCCTCCACTTT.

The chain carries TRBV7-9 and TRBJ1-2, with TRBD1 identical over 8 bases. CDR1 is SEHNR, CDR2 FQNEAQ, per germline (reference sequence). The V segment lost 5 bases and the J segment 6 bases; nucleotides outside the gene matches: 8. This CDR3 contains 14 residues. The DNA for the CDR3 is TGTGCCAGCAGCACGATAGGACAGGGCGATGGCTACACCTTC. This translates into CASSTIGQGDGYTF.

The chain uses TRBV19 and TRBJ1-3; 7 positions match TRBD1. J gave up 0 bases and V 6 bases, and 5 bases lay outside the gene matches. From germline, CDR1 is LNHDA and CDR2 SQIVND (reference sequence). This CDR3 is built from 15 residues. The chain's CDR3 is CASRNSGGSGNTIYF. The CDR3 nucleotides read TGTGCCAGTAGAAACTCAGGGGGCTCTGGAAACACCATATATTTT.

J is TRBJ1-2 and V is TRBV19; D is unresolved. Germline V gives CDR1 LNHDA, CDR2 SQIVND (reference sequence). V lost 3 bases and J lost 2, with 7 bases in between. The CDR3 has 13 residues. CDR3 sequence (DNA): TGTGCCAGTAGTATGGCGGTGAACTATGGCTACACCTTC. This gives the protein CASSMAVNYGYTF.

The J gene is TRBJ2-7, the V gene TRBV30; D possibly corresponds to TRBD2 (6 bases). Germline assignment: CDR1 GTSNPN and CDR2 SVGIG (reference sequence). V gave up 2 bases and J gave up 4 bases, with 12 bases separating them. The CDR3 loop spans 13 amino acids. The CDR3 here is CAWSLGLLYEQYF. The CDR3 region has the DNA TGTGCCTGGAGTTTGGGACTCCTATACGAGCAGTACTTC.

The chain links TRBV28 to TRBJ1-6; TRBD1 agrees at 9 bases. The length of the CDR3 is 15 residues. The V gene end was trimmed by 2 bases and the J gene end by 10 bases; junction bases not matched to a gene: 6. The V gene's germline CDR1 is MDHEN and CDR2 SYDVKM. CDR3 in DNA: TGTGCCAGCAGTTTAGCCGGGACAGGGAAATCACCCCTCCACTTT. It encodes CASSLAGTGKSPLHF.

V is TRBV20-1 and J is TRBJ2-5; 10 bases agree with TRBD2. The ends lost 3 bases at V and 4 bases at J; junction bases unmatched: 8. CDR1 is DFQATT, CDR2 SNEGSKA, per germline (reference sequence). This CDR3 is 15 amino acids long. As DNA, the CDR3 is TGCAGTGCTAGTGGTCTAGCGGGAGTCCCAGAGACCCAGTACTTC. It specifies CSASGLAGVPETQYF.

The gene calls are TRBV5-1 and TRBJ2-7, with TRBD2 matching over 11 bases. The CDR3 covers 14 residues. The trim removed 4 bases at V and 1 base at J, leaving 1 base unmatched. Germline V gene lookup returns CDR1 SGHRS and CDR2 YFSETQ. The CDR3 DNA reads TGCGCCAGCAGCGGACTAGCGGGTTCCTACGAGCAGTACTTC. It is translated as CASSGLAGSYEQYF.

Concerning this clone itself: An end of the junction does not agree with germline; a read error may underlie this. CDR3 sequence: CASSIASGTYAQYF. The CDR3 region has the DNA TGTGCCAGTAGTATCGCTAGCGGGACTTACGCGCAGTACTTC. The V gene is TRBV19, the J gene TRBJ2-7; the match to TRBD2 covers 9 bases. The CDR3 runs 14 residues. Germline V gene sequence: CDR1 LNHDA, CDR2 SQIVND (reference sequence).

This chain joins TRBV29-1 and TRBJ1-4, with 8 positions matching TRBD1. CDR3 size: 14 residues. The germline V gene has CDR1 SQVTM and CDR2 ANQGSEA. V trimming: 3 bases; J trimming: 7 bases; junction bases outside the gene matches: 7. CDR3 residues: CSVDSSGGGEKLFF. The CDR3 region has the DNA TGCAGCGTTGATAGCTCAGGGGGCGGTGAAAAACTGTTTTTT.

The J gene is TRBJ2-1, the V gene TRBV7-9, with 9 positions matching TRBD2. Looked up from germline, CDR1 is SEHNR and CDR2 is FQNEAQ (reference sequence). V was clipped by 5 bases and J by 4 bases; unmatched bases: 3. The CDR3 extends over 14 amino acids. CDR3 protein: CASSISGGYNEQFF. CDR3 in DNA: TGTGCCAGCAGCATTAGCGGGGGTTACAATGAGCAGTTCTTC.

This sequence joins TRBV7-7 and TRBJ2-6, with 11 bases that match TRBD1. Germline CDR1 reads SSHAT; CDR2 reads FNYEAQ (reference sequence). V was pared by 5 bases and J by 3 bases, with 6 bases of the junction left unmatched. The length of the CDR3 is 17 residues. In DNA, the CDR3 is TGTGCCAGCAGCCCGGGACAGGGGGTAGTTGGGGCCAACGTCCTGACTTTC. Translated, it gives CASSPGQGVVGANVLTF.

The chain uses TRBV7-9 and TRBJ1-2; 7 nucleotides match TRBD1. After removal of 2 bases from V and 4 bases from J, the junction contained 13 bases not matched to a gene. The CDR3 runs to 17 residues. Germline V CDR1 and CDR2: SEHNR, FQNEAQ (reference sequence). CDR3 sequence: CASSLKPLGQDTYGYTF. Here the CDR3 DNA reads TGTGCCAGCAGCTTAAAGCCCCTTGGACAGGACACCTATGGCTACACCTTC.

The CDR3 loop is CASSMGQMDGYTF. The CDR3 DNA follows: TGTGCCAGTAGTATGGGACAGATGGACGGCTACACCTTC. The rearrangement joins TRBV19 to TRBJ1-2; 7 nucleotides match TRBD1. J lost 8 bases, V lost 3 bases, and 6 bases had no gene match. The CDR3 sequence is 13 residues long. Germline V lookup: CDR1 LNHDA, CDR2 SQIVND (reference sequence).